Sequencing of this T cell receptor beta chain was carried out in a study of radiotherapy plus CTLA-4 blockade in lung cancer. Overall study results and limits: Blood TCR clones of tumor origin expanded after radiotherapy plus ipilimumab.

Concerning this clone itself: Its antigen is as yet unknown.

The CDR3 covers 15 residues. CDR1 is SGHAT, CDR2 FQNNGV, per germline. V dropped 5 bases and J dropped 0 bases, with 8 bases sitting between them. Using immunoSEQ multiplex PCR, the repertoire was profiled, and TCRdb retains in-frame clones only, with some absent. The table lists about 70,000 clones, around 79% of them singletons. This material consisted of peripheral blood, taken from a patient treated with radiotherapy plus ipilimumab. The chain couples TRBV11-2 to TRBJ2-6; no reliable D call. This clonotype originated in a human donor with non-small cell lung cancer who had a complete response to radiotherapy plus ipilimumab. Here the CDR3 reads CASSPFFSGANVLTF. The CDR3 region has the DNA TGTGCCAGCAGCCCTTTTTTCTCTGGGGCCAACGTCCTGACTTTC.